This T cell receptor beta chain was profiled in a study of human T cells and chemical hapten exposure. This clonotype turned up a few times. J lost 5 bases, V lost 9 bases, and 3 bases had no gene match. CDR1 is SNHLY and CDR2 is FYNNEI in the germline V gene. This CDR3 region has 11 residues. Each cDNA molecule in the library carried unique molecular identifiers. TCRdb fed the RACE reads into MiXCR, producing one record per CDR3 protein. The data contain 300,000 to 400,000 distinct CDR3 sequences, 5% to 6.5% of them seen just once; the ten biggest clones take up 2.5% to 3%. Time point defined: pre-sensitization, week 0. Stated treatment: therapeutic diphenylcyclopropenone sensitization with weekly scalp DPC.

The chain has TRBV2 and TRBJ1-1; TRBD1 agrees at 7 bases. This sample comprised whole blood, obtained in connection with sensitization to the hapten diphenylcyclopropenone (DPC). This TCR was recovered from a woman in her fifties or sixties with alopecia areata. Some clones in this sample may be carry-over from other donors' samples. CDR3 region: CARRQGTEAFF. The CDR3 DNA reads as TGTGCCAGGCGACAGGGTACTGAAGCTTTCTTT.